Many counts were recorded for the clone carrying this T cell receptor (beta chain). Its antigen is not identified. This entry is derived from a study of T-cell memory formation after mild COVID-19. Study results and caveats: There were some responding clones in pre-infection memory, which suggested that cross-reactive memory had joined. Clones that contracted from day 15 to 85 had balanced CD4/CD8; later expanders were CD4+ biased.

V was clipped by 6 bases and J by 1 base, with 13 bases between them. CDR1 is ENHRY, CDR2 SYGVKD, per germline. The CDR3 spans 14 residues. cDNA libraries for TCR alpha and TCR beta, carrying sample barcodes and UMIs, came from 5'RACE with constant-segment primers. TCRdb reanalysed the 5' RACE reads using MiXCR and keeps one entry per CDR3 protein. Of 250,000 to 350,000 distinct CDR3 sequences in the sample, about a sixth were seen once. This chain joins TRBV10-3 and TRBJ2-7, with D perhaps TRBD1 or TRBD2 (5 bases each). This receptor was identified in a man younger than 35 who had mild COVID-19 (a few samples of this study predate the infection). Cell type and time point are not known. Sequencing was carried out using PBMCs or a T cell subset sorted from them (not recorded which). For the CDR3, the DNA is TGTGCCATCAGCGGGGCAGGGAAATCCTACGAGCAGTACTTC. It codes for CAISGAGKSYEQYF.